This TCR beta chain was captured in a study of T cells in Graves' hyperthyroidism and ophthalmopathy. Findings and limits, study-wide: A 13 V-J signature model discriminated ophthalmopathy versus stable hyperthyroidism. Peripheral blood also featured most of the thyroid clonotypes expanded above 0.001.

Amplification targeted TCR beta CDR3 regions from RNA transcripts. The HTBI set primed first-round TCR CDR3 RT-PCR. TCRdb re-called the multiplex PCR reads with MiXCR, one entry per CDR3 protein. The table shows almost 600,000 distinct CDR3 sequences, with about 45% occurring only once. This clonotype was recorded many times. The antigen is unknown. Germline loops: CDR1 SGHTA, CDR2 FQGNSA. V was shortened by 1 base and J by 1 base, with 10 bases between the two germline ends. The CDR3 totals 15 residues. Patients were aged 18 to 65, had disease duration under 2 months, and had newly diagnosed hyperthyroidism.

This rearrangement joins TRBV7-2 to TRBJ2-5; D may be TRBD1 or TRBD2 (5 bases each). The TCR comes from a woman under 30 with Graves' hyperthyroidism. Sequencing was done on a sample of peripheral blood or thyroid tissue (not recorded which). CDR3 in DNA: TGTGCCAGCAGCTTAGGGGACCCGGGCCAAGAGACCCAGTACTTC. Translation gives CASSLGDPGQETQYF.